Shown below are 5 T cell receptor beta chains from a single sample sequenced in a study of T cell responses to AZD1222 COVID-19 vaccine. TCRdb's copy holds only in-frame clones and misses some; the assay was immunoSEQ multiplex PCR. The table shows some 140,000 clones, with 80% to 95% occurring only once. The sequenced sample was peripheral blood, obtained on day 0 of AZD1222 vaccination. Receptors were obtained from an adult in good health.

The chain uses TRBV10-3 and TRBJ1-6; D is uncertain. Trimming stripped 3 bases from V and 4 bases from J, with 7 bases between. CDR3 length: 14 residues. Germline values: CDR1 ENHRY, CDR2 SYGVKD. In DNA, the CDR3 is TGTGCCATCAGTGAACCAGGTTATAATTCACCCCTCCACTTT. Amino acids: CAISEPGYNSPLHF.

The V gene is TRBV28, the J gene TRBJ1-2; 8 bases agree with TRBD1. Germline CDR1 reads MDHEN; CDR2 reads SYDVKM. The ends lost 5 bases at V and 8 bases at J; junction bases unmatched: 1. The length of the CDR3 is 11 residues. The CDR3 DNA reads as TGTGCCAGCAGTGACAGGGGAGGCTACACCTTC. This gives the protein CASSDRGGYTF.

CDR3 sequence: CASSPRAGEQYF. The CDR3 bases are TGTGCCAGCAGCCCCCGGGCCGGCGAGCAGTACTTC. The chain uses TRBV11-3 and TRBJ2-7, with D unclear. This CDR3 is 12 amino acids long. Germline lookup yields CDR1 SGHNT and CDR2 YENEEA. Trimming shortened V by 5 bases and J by 6 bases, and 11 bases separated the two germline ends.

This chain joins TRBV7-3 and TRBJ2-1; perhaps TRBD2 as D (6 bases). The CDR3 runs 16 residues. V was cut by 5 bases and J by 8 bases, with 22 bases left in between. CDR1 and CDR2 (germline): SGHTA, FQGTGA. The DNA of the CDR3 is TGTGCCAGCAGCCTTACCCTTCGGGGGAGAGTCCATGAGCAGTTCTTC. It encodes CASSLTLRGRVHEQFF.

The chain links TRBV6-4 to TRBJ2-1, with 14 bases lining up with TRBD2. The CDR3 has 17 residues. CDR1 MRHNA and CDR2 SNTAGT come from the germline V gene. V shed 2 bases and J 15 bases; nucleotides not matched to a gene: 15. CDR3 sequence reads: CASSDPPGLAGVGVWFF. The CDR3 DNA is TGTGCCAGCAGTGACCCCCCGGGACTAGCGGGAGTGGGGGTGTGGTTCTTC.